These T cell receptor beta chains were read from a single sample in a study of blood T cells in healthy people across ages. TCRdb analysed the 5' RACE reads with MiXCR anew, one entry per CDR3 protein. The data hold 1.5 million to 2 million distinct CDR3 sequences, with approximately 50% observed a single time. The specimen sequenced was blood. The origin of the receptors is a woman in her thirties or forties in good health. CDR3s include the opening cysteine and the closing phenylalanine or tryptophan.

V | CDR3
TRBV4-3 | CASSQVVGPTDTQYF
TRBV20-1 | CSAFPPSGTSSNEQFF
TRBV7-9 | CASSFSTGGETQYF
TRBV7-8 | CASSFIVGHLSGANVLTF
TRBV6-5 | CASSRQGLYQETQFF
TRBV24-1 | CATARASGGQETQYF
TRBV7-9 | CASSLKGGDFYNEQFF
TRBV18 | CASSPFSGTGAFSYNEQFF
TRBV3-1 | CASSQVVGDDQPQHF
TRBV7-2 | CASSRGGWKTGGYNEQYF
TRBV6-2/TRBV6-3 | CASKESGGPSGIEQFF